The 3 T cell receptor beta chains presented below share a single source sample, sequenced in a study of blood T cells in healthy people across ages (dated by TCRdb to 2013 to 2016). The library was made by 5' RACE. The run used an Illumina HiSeq 2500. The second PCR ran for about 6 to 11 cycles and used a J-beta primer mix along with a sample-barcoded 5' primer. Using fastp trimming at Q25 and MiXCR clonotype assembly, TCRdb reanalyzed the public sequencing data and kept in-frame beta chains. Every distinct CDR3 protein forms one entry, paired with its most common genes and DNA. In all, the sample holds some 790,000 distinct CDR3 sequences, and about 30% of those were seen once. The ten largest make up roughly 17% of the sample. The specimen was blood. The source of these receptors is an elderly woman in good health.

The table lists this clonotype with many counts. The chain joins TRBV18 to TRBJ1-2, with 10 bases fitting TRBD1. The CDR3 is 14 residues long. Looked up from germline, CDR1 is KGHSH and CDR2 is LQKENI. Trimming removed 5 bases from V and 8 bases from J; junction bases left unmatched: 8. CDR3 sequence reads: CASSSAGTGDGYTF. The CDR3 DNA reads as TGTGCCAGCTCATCAGCCGGGACAGGGGACGGCTACACCTTC. Together with reference TRBV18 and TRBJ1-2, the CDR3 gives the full variable domain: NAGVMQNPRHLVRRRGQEARLRCSPMKGHSHVYWYRQLPEEGLKFMVYLQKENIIDESGMPKERFSAEFPKEGPSILRIQQVVRGDSAAYFCASSSAGTGDGYTFGSGTRLTVV.

As regards this clonotype: This may stem from a read error, because a much larger clone lies one nucleotide away. This rearrangement joins TRBV5-1 to TRBJ2-1, with 9 bases matching TRBD2. Germline V CDR1 and CDR2: SGHRS, YFSETQ. The CDR3 spans 16 residues. DNA for the CDR3: TGCGCCAGCAGGGAAGGACTAGCGAGCTCCTGCAATGAGCAGTTCTTC. Protein: CASREGLASSCNEQFF.

This clonotype occurred many times. Written as DNA, the CDR3 is TGCGCCAGCAGCTTGGGCAGAAGGGACACCATCACAGATACGCAGTATTTT. Residues: CASSLGRRDTITDTQYF. This rearrangement joins TRBV5-1 to TRBJ2-3; TRBD1 might be the D (6 bases). The germline CDR1 and CDR2 sequences are SGHRS and YFSETQ. This CDR3 comprises 17 residues. V was shortened by 0 bases and J by 2 bases, with 16 bases between the two germline ends.